This TCR beta chain was retrieved from a study of blood T cell repertoires in COVID-19 (dated by TCRdb to 2018 to 2020). Broadly, across the study: Samples from collaborators originated in the United States, Italy and Spain and spanned both the acute and convalescent phases of COVID-19. The sample metadata nearly always contained a de-identified subject ID, COVID-19 status, age in years and sex. The dataset comprised deeply sampled blood TCRbeta repertoires from subjects exposed to, actively infected with, or recovered from COVID-19. Samples were obtained from the ongoing ImmuneRACE study (first 160 participants) and from 1,254 subjects provided by 6 global collaborators. The repertoires were released in a freely available public database meant as a resource for research on the immune response to SARS-CoV-2. The material from the prospective study consisted of cDNA or gDNA derived from T cells, B-cell-depleted T cells, or PBMCs. HLA class I and class II types, where available, came from metadata supplied by the sample provider rather than from assay-based typing.

Study-wide findings and limitations: The amount of clinical and demographic metadata varied by source and participant and was provided uncurated.

One collaborating source in Seattle enrolled patients while the patients were actively infected and followed the patients over time throughout the course of disease. Whole blood was collected in K2EDTA tubes by collaborating institutions according to the institutions' own protocols. For TCRbeta analysis, collaborators shipped samples in one of three forms: frozen whole blood, isolated PBMCs, or DNA extracted from either of those sample types. The immunoSEQ Assay, a bias-controlled multiplex PCR, was used to amplify TCRbeta CDR3 regions from genomic DNA. On the authors' methods: Within the assay, amplification of reference gene primers was used to estimate how many nucleated cells each sample contained. To quantify the absolute abundance of each unique TCRbeta CDR3 rearrangement, sequence reads were collapsed and filtered. Productive Simpson clonality was computed per sample as the square root of Simpson's diversity index over productive rearrangements. TCRdb carries this immuneACCESS record with in-frame sequences only. Its versions omit some clonotypes, under half of them owing to an unresolved V gene in the studies checked, with the rest unexplained. Clone size and the V and J calls come from that table; the DNA yielded D and trimming. Here the sample has 250,000 to 350,000 clones; around nine tenths occur a single time. Approximately 14% of the sample lies in the top ten.

Measured from the cysteine to the phenylalanine, the CDR3 is 17 residues long. Left in the record is the CDR3 DNA by itself, 51 bases read in frame from the first base. Deletion took 0 bases off V and 1 base off J, with a span of 14 bases between the germline ends. CDR1 and CDR2 are drawn from the germline V gene: MGHRA, YSYEKL. As regards this clone: What antigen it recognizes has not been identified. Base qualities are not at hand, and no much larger clone is one base apart.

This receptor chain uses TRBV4-1 and TRBJ2-3; D gene: possibly TRBD2, on 7 matching bases. Input material: peripheral blood. The TCR comes from a woman in her seventies with COVID-19, enrolled during active disease. The nucleotides read TGCGCCAGCAGCCAAGATGGTACGGGGGGCCGCACAGATACGCAGTATTTT. The resulting protein is CASSQDGTGGRTDTQYF.